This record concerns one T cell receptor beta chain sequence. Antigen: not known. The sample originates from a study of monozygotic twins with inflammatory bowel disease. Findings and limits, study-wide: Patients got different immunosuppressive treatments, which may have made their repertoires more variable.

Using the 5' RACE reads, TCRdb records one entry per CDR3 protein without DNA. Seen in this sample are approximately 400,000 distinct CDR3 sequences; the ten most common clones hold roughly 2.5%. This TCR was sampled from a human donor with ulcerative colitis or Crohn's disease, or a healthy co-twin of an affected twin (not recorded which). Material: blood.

CDR3 region: CASRLGGEGANVLTF. The rearrangement uses TRBV5-4 and TRBJ2-6; TCRdb's assignment of TRBD2 cannot be checked, as there is no DNA. The CDR3 consists of 15 residues. Germline V gene lookup returns CDR1 SGHNT and CDR2 YYREEE (reference sequence).